This is a list of T cell receptor beta chains from one sample in a study of cytomegalovirus exposure and HLA in healthy donors. Method: immunoSEQ multiplex PCR; TCRdb's copy keeps in-frame clones and lacks some. The sample has approximately 150,000 clones; 73% are singletons. The specimen was PBMCs. The source is a woman aged 18 to 35 in good health and CMV-seropositive. CDR3s include the opening cysteine and the closing phenylalanine or tryptophan. D genes are given only for firm matches. The size of a clone is reported for some rows only, either as once, few or many, or as a class for expanded clones.

clone_size: NA
v_call: TRBV27
d_call: NA
j_call: TRBJ2-4
cdr3_aa: CASSSSELAKNIQYF
cdr3_nt: TGTGCCAGCAGTTCCTCTGAACTGGCCAAAAACATTCAGTACTTC

clone_size: NA
v_call: TRBV4-1
d_call: TRBD1
j_call: TRBJ2-4
cdr3_aa: CASSQQTGADIQYF
cdr3_nt: TGCGCCAGCAGCCAACAGACAGGGGCGGACATTCAGTACTTC

clone_size: NA
v_call: TRBV7-2
d_call: NA
j_call: TRBJ2-1
cdr3_aa: CASSLAWGRGYNEQFF
cdr3_nt: TGTGCCAGCAGCTTAGCGTGGGGCAGGGGTTACAATGAGCAGTTCTTC

clone_size: NA
v_call: TRBV5-5
d_call: TRBD2
j_call: TRBJ2-5
cdr3_aa: CASSFSGGGGTQYF
cdr3_nt: TGTGCCAGCAGCTTTAGCGGGGGGGGAGGTACCCAGTACTTC

clone_size: NA
v_call: TRBV5-6
d_call: NA
j_call: TRBJ2-3
cdr3_aa: CASSPGLTDAQYF
cdr3_nt: TGTGCCAGCAGCCCTGGACTCACAGATGCGCAGTATTTT

clone_size: NA
v_call: TRBV21-1
d_call: NA
j_call: TRBJ1-5
cdr3_aa: CASSGHLSNQPQHF
cdr3_nt: TGTGCCAGCAGCGGACACCTTAGCAATCAGCCCCAGCATTTT

clone_size: NA
v_call: TRBV9
d_call: TRBD1
j_call: TRBJ1-5
cdr3_aa: CASSVGMDRGQVSNQPQHF
cdr3_nt: TGTGCCAGCAGCGTAGGAATGGACAGGGGGCAGGTAAGCAATCAGCCCCAGCATTTT

clone_size: NA
v_call: TRBV19
d_call: NA
j_call: TRBJ2-4
cdr3_aa: CASRRSSGIQYF
cdr3_nt: TGTGCCAGTCGTCGGAGCAGTGGCATTCAGTACTTC

clone_size: NA
v_call: TRBV6-5
d_call: TRBD2
j_call: TRBJ2-3
cdr3_aa: CASSRNGGASDTQYF
cdr3_nt: TGTGCCAGCAGTCGGAACGGGGGGGCGTCAGATACGCAGTATTTT

clone_size: NA
v_call: TRBV15
d_call: NA
j_call: TRBJ2-6
cdr3_aa: CATSRDNSGANVLTF
cdr3_nt: TGTGCCACCAGCAGAGATAACTCTGGGGCCAACGTCCTGACTTTC

clone_size: NA
v_call: TRBV27
d_call: NA
j_call: TRBJ2-7
cdr3_aa: CASWTSSYEQYF
cdr3_nt: TGTGCCAGCTGGACATCCTCCTACGAGCAGTACTTC

clone_size: NA
v_call: TRBV30
d_call: NA
j_call: TRBJ2-2
cdr3_aa: CAWSGTGNTGELFF
cdr3_nt: TGTGCCTGGAGTGGAACAGGGAACACCGGGGAGCTGTTTTTT

clone_size: NA
v_call: TRBV7-9
d_call: NA
j_call: TRBJ2-3
cdr3_aa: CASSLGGARADTQYF
cdr3_nt: TGTGCCAGCAGCTTGGGGGGGGCCCGCGCAGATACGCAGTATTTT

clone_size: NA
v_call: TRBV16
d_call: NA
j_call: TRBJ2-1
cdr3_aa: CASSQQNEQFF
cdr3_nt: TGTGCCAGCAGCCAACAGAATGAGCAGTTCTTC

clone_size: NA
v_call: TRBV7-9
d_call: NA
j_call: TRBJ2-1
cdr3_aa: CASSLGVTRQRSYNEQFF
cdr3_nt: TGTGCCAGCAGCTTAGGGGTTACCCGACAGCGCTCCTACAATGAGCAGTTCTTC

clone_size: NA
v_call: TRBV5-4
d_call: TRBD1
j_call: TRBJ1-4
cdr3_aa: CASSSTGGANEKLFF
cdr3_nt: TGTGCCAGCAGCTCAACAGGGGGCGCCAATGAAAAACTGTTTTTT

clone_size: NA
v_call: TRBV9
d_call: TRBD2
j_call: TRBJ2-3
cdr3_aa: CASSRAGGLADTQYF
cdr3_nt: TGTGCCAGCAGTAGAGCGGGGGGGCTAGCAGATACGCAGTATTTT

clone_size: NA
v_call: TRBV25-1
d_call: NA
j_call: TRBJ1-1
cdr3_aa: CASRPAGVSRTEAFF
cdr3_nt: TGTGCCAGCAGACCCGCGGGGGTAAGTCGCACTGAAGCTTTCTTT

clone_size: NA
v_call: TRBV28
d_call: NA
j_call: TRBJ1-2
cdr3_aa: CASSPRVGASGYTF
cdr3_nt: TGTGCCAGCAGTCCCCGGGTAGGGGCGTCTGGCTACACCTTC

clone_size: NA
v_call: TRBV6-6
d_call: TRBD1
j_call: TRBJ1-5
cdr3_aa: CASSSGGHQPQHF
cdr3_nt: TGTGCCAGCAGTTCAGGGGGCCATCAGCCCCAGCATTTT

clone_size: NA
v_call: TRBV28
d_call: TRBD1
j_call: TRBJ2-5
cdr3_aa: CASTRQGEIQETQYF
cdr3_nt: TGTGCCAGCACCCGACAGGGCGAAATACAAGAGACCCAGTACTTC

clone_size: NA
v_call: TRBV5-1
d_call: TRBD2
j_call: TRBJ2-3
cdr3_aa: CASSLGASGVTDTQYF
cdr3_nt: TGCGCCAGCAGCTTGGGGGCTAGCGGGGTCACAGATACGCAGTATTTT

clone_size: NA
v_call: TRBV5-6
d_call: TRBD2
j_call: TRBJ2-1
cdr3_aa: CASSLGTSGASYNEQFF
cdr3_nt: TGTGCCAGCAGCTTGGGGACTAGCGGGGCCTCCTACAATGAGCAGTTCTTC

clone_size: NA
v_call: TRBV4-2
d_call: NA
j_call: TRBJ1-1
cdr3_aa: CASSQAGESIEAFF
cdr3_nt: TGTGCCAGCAGCCAAGCAGGGGAAAGCATTGAAGCTTTCTTT

clone_size: few
v_call: TRBV7-8
d_call: NA
j_call: TRBJ1-1
cdr3_aa: CASSFDREAFF
cdr3_nt: TGTGCCAGCAGCTTCGACAGGGAAGCTTTCTTT

clone_size: once
v_call: TRBV5-4
d_call: TRBD1
j_call: TRBJ1-2
cdr3_aa: CASSEDRGLVGYTF
cdr3_nt: TGTGCCAGCAGCGAGGACAGGGGGCTTGTGGGCTACACCTTC

clone_size: NA
v_call: TRBV5-8
d_call: TRBD1
j_call: TRBJ2-7
cdr3_aa: CASSLVGSRDRSF
cdr3_nt: TGTGCCAGCAGCTTGGTGGGGAGTAGGGACAGATCCTTC

clone_size: NA
v_call: TRBV11-3
d_call: NA
j_call: TRBJ2-3
cdr3_aa: CASSLGHLTDTQYF
cdr3_nt: TGTGCCAGCAGCTTGGGACACTTAACAGATACGCAGTATTTT

clone_size: NA
v_call: TRBV7-9
d_call: NA
j_call: TRBJ1-2
cdr3_aa: CASSLEGVGYTF
cdr3_nt: TGTGCCAGCAGCTTAGAAGGGGTCGGCTACACCTTC

clone_size: NA
v_call: TRBV28
d_call: NA
j_call: TRBJ1-1
cdr3_aa: CASSLRRGTNTEAFF
cdr3_nt: TGTGCCAGCAGCTTACGGCGGGGGACTAACACTGAAGCTTTCTTT

clone_size: few
v_call: TRBV30
d_call: NA
j_call: TRBJ2-7
cdr3_aa: CAWSGGLPYEQYF
cdr3_nt: TGTGCCTGGAGTGGGGGCCTCCCCTACGAGCAGTACTTC

clone_size: NA
v_call: TRBV11-3
d_call: TRBD1
j_call: TRBJ2-7
cdr3_aa: CASSGGGQGEQYF
cdr3_nt: TGTGCCAGCAGCGGAGGAGGACAGGGCGAGCAGTACTTC

clone_size: NA
v_call: TRBV29-1
d_call: NA
j_call: TRBJ1-2
cdr3_aa: CSVEGRLGGYTF
cdr3_nt: TGCAGCGTTGAGGGCAGGTTAGGCGGCTACACCTTC

clone_size: NA
v_call: TRBV5-1
d_call: TRBD1
j_call: TRBJ1-1
cdr3_aa: CASKKDRENTEAFF
cdr3_nt: TGCGCCAGCAAGAAAGACAGGGAGAACACTGAAGCTTTCTTT

clone_size: NA
v_call: TRBV25-1
d_call: NA
j_call: TRBJ2-2
cdr3_aa: CASSDSRQDVTGELFF
cdr3_nt: TGCGCCAGCAGTGACTCACGACAGGATGTCACCGGGGAGCTGTTTTTT

clone_size: NA
v_call: TRBV6-4
d_call: TRBD1
j_call: TRBJ2-1
cdr3_aa: CASSDDRGDKQFF
cdr3_nt: TGTGCCAGCAGTGACGACAGGGGCGATAAGCAGTTCTTC

clone_size: few
v_call: TRBV6-1
d_call: NA
j_call: TRBJ1-2
cdr3_aa: CASSVAGTGYGYTF
cdr3_nt: TGTGCCAGCAGTGTTGCGGGGACGGGCTATGGCTACACCTTC

clone_size: NA
v_call: TRBV6-6
d_call: TRBD2
j_call: TRBJ2-5
cdr3_aa: CASRAGTSSSQYF
cdr3_nt: TGTGCCAGCAGAGCCGGGACTAGCAGTTCCCAGTACTTC

clone_size: NA
v_call: TRBV25-1
d_call: NA
j_call: TRBJ2-7
cdr3_aa: CASSGWVGVGEQYF
cdr3_nt: TGTGCCAGCAGTGGATGGGTTGGCGTCGGGGAGCAGTACTTC

clone_size: NA
v_call: TRBV12-5
d_call: TRBD1
j_call: TRBJ1-1
cdr3_aa: CASGLYQGVNTEAFF
cdr3_nt: TGTGCTAGTGGTTTGTACCAGGGGGTAAACACTGAAGCTTTCTTT

clone_size: few
v_call: TRBV9
d_call: NA
j_call: TRBJ1-3
cdr3_aa: CASSQRRGSGGNTIYF
cdr3_nt: TGTGCCAGCAGCCAAAGGAGAGGGTCTGGTGGAAACACCATATATTTT

clone_size: NA
v_call: TRBV4-1
d_call: TRBD1
j_call: TRBJ2-2
cdr3_aa: CASSTYRGQFTGELFF
cdr3_nt: TGCGCCAGCAGCACCTACAGGGGGCAATTTACCGGGGAGCTGTTTTTT

clone_size: few
v_call: TRBV27
d_call: NA
j_call: TRBJ2-3
cdr3_aa: CASSPIGVPGVGDTQYF
cdr3_nt: TGTGCCAGCAGTCCAATCGGGGTACCAGGAGTGGGAGATACGCAGTATTTT

clone_size: few
v_call: TRBV9
d_call: NA
j_call: TRBJ1-5
cdr3_aa: CASSRTGRDQPQHF
cdr3_nt: TGTGCCAGCAGCAGAACAGGGAGGGATCAGCCCCAGCATTTT

clone_size: NA
v_call: TRBV14
d_call: TRBD2
j_call: TRBJ2-3
cdr3_aa: CASTATSGGSDTQYF
cdr3_nt: TGTGCCAGCACCGCAACTAGCGGGGGATCAGATACGCAGTATTTT

clone_size: NA
v_call: TRBV4-1
d_call: TRBD1
j_call: TRBJ1-4
cdr3_aa: CASRPHTTGEGDKLFF
cdr3_nt: TGCGCCAGCAGACCCCACACAACAGGGGAAGGTGACAAACTGTTTTTT

clone_size: once
v_call: TRBV14
d_call: TRBD1
j_call: TRBJ1-6
cdr3_aa: CASSHFRTGENSPLHF
cdr3_nt: TGTGCCAGCAGCCATTTTCGGACAGGGGAGAATTCACCCCTCCACTTT

clone_size: NA
v_call: TRBV4-3
d_call: TRBD2
j_call: TRBJ2-3
cdr3_aa: CASSQEASGYTDTQYF
cdr3_nt: TGCGCCAGCAGCCAAGAGGCTAGCGGGTACACAGATACGCAGTATTTT

clone_size: NA
v_call: TRBV4-3
d_call: TRBD2
j_call: TRBJ2-1
cdr3_aa: CASSPFPSTGGGPYNEQFF
cdr3_nt: TGCGCCAGCAGCCCCTTCCCTAGCACGGGGGGGGGACCCTACAATGAGCAGTTCTTC

clone_size: few
v_call: TRBV27
d_call: TRBD1
j_call: TRBJ1-2
cdr3_aa: CASSSRPGTGMVRGYTF
cdr3_nt: TGTGCCAGCAGTTCTCGCCCGGGGACAGGGATGGTACGTGGCTACACCTTC

clone_size: NA
v_call: TRBV5-4
d_call: TRBD1
j_call: TRBJ1-2
cdr3_aa: CASSLGTGGNYGYTF
cdr3_nt: TGTGCCAGCAGCTTGGGTACAGGGGGTAACTATGGCTACACCTTC

clone_size: NA
v_call: TRBV2
d_call: TRBD1
j_call: TRBJ1-1
cdr3_aa: CASIVTGQENTEAFF
cdr3_nt: TGTGCCAGCATTGTTACGGGACAGGAGAACACTGAAGCTTTCTTT

clone_size: once
v_call: TRBV10-3
d_call: TRBD2
j_call: TRBJ2-1
cdr3_aa: CASSAGAHGQFF
cdr3_nt: TGTGCCTCCTCGGCGGGAGCACATGGGCAGTTCTTC

clone_size: few
v_call: TRBV9
d_call: TRBD1
j_call: TRBJ2-7
cdr3_aa: CASSATATYRGVDEQYF
cdr3_nt: TGTGCCAGCAGCGCCACGGCGACCTACAGGGGCGTCGACGAGCAGTACTTC

clone_size: NA
v_call: TRBV25-1
d_call: NA
j_call: TRBJ2-1
cdr3_aa: CASSELGGGDNEQFF
cdr3_nt: TGTGCCAGCAGTGAATTGGGGGGAGGAGACAATGAGCAGTTCTTC

clone_size: NA
v_call: TRBV7-9
d_call: TRBD1
j_call: TRBJ1-2
cdr3_aa: CSSSLGVGQVNYGYTF
cdr3_nt: TGTTCCAGCAGCCTCGGGGTGGGACAGGTGAACTATGGCTACACCTTC